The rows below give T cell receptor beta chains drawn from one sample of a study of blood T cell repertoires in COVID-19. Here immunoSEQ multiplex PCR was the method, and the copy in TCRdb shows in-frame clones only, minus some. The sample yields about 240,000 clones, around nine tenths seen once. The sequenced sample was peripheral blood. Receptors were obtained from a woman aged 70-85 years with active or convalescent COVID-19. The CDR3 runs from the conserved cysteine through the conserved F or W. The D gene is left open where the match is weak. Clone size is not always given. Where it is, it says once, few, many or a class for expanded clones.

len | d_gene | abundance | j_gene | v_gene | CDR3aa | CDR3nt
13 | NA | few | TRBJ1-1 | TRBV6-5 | CASTRGGNTEAFF | TGTGCCAGCACTAGGGGTGGGAACACTGAAGCTTTCTTT
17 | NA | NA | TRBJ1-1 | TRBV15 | CATSREGRGVENTEAFF | TGTGCCACCAGCAGAGAGGGGAGGGGCGTAGAGAACACTGAAGCTTTCTTT
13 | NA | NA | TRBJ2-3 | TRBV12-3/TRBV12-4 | CASTQGGVETQYF | TGTGCCAGTACCCAGGGGGGCGTTGAGACGCAGTATTTT
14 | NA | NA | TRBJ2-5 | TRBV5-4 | CASLVGGYQETQYF | TGTGCCAGCCTCGTGGGGGGATACCAAGAGACCCAGTACTTC
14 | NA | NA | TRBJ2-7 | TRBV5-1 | CASSRPGQSYEQYF | TGCGCCAGCAGCCGACCAGGACAGTCCTACGAGCAGTACTTC
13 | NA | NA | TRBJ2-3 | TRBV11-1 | CASSQHGPDTQYF | TGTGCCAGCAGCCAACATGGGCCAGATACGCAGTATTTT
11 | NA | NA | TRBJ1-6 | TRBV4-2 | CASSPGGPLHF | TGTGCCAGCAGCCCCGGGGGACCCCTCCACTTT
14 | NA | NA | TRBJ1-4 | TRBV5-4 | CASSLGGANEKLFF | TGTGCCAGCAGCTTGGGGGGAGCTAATGAAAAACTGTTTTTT
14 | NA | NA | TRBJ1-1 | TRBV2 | CASEKGQLVTEAFF | TGTGCCAGCGAGAAGGGACAATTAGTCACTGAAGCTTTCTTT
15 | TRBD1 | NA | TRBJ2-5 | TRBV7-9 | CASSLRDRGQETQYF | TGTGCCAGCAGCTTAAGGGACAGGGGACAAGAGACCCAGTACTTC
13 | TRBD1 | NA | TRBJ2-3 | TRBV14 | CASSALGQGIMYF | TGTGCCAGCAGCGCGCTTGGACAGGGGATTATGTATTTT
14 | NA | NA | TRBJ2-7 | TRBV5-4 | CASSPTPSSYEQYF | TGTGCCAGCAGCCCTACCCCAAGTTCCTACGAGCAGTACTTC
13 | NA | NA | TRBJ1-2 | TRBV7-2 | CASSSEALYGYTF | TGTGCCAGCAGCTCCGAGGCGCTCTATGGCTACACCTTC
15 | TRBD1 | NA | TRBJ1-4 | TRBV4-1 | CASSPHRDSNEKLFF | TGCGCCAGCAGCCCCCACCGGGACAGTAATGAAAAACTGTTTTTT
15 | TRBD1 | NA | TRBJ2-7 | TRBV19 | CASMTRPGQGYEQYF | TGTGCCAGTATGACCCGACCGGGACAGGGGTACGAGCAGTACTTC
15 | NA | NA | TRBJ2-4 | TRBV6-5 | CASRVETGGVGIQYF | TGTGCCAGCAGAGTAGAGACTGGCGGGGTCGGTATTCAGTACTTC
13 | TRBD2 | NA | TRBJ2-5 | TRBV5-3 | CATPGGGRETQYF | TGTGCCACCCCTGGGGGGGGAAGAGAGACCCAGTACTTC
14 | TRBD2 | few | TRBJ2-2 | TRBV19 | CASRLAENTGELFF | TGTGCCTCCCGACTAGCGGAGAACACCGGGGAGCTGTTTTTT
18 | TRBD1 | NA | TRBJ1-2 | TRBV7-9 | CASSPLPGQDEGTYGYTF | TGTGCCAGCAGCCCGTTACCGGGACAGGATGAGGGGACCTATGGCTACACCTTC
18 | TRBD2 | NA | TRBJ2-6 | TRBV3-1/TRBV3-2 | CASSPDRGGPSGANVLTF | TGTGCCAGCAGCCCCGATCGGGGGGGCCCCTCTGGGGCCAACGTCCTGACTTTC
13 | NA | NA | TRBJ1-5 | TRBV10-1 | CASAGGLNQPQHF | TGCGCCAGCGCTGGGGGCCTCAATCAGCCCCAGCATTTT
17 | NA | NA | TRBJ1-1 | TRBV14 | CASSQVRKNLRNTEAFF | TGTGCCAGCAGCCAAGTGCGTAAGAATCTTCGGAACACTGAAGCTTTCTTT